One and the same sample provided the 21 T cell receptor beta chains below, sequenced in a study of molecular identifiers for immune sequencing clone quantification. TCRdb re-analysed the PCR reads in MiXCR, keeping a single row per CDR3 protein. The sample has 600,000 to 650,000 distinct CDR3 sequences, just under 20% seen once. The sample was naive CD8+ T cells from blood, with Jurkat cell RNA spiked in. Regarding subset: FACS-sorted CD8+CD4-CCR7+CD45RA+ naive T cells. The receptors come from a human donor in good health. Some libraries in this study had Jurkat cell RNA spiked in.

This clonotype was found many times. The CDR3 DNA reads TGTGCCAGCAGTGGCCTAAGGGGGCCTCAGAAAGATACGCAGTATTTT. Translation gives CASSGLRGPQKDTQYF. The V and J genes are TRBV28 and TRBJ2-3, with 7 bases fitting TRBD1. In germline, CDR1 is MDHEN, CDR2 SYDVKM. V lost 5 bases to trimming and J lost 5 bases; unmatched junction nucleotides: 13. CDR3 size: 16 residues.

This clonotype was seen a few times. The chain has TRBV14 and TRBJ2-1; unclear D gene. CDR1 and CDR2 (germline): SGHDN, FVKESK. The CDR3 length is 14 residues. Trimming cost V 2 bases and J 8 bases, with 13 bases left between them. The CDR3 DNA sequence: TGTGCCAGCAGCCAAACCCGCAGAGGTGATGAGCAGTTCTTC. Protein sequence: CASSQTRRGDEQFF.

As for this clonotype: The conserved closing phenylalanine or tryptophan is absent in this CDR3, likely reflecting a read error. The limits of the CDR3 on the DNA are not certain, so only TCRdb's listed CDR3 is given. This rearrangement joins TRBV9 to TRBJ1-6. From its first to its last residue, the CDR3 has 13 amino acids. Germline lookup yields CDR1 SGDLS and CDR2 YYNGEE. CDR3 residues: CASSLGYNSPLRL.

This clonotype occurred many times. CDR3 region: CASSLSLADLQETQYF. In DNA form, the CDR3 reads TGTGCCAGCAGCTTAAGCCTAGCGGACCTACAAGAGACCCAGTACTTC. The chain uses TRBV13 and TRBJ2-5, with 7 bases that match TRBD2. This CDR3 contains 16 residues. Germline assignment: CDR1 PRHDT and CDR2 FYEKMQ (reference sequence). V shed 2 bases and J 2 bases; nucleotides not matched to a gene: 8.

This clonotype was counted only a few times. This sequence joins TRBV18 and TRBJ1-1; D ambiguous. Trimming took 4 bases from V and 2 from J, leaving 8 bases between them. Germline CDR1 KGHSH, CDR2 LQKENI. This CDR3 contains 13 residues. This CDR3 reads CASSLTSNTEAFF. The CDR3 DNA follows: TGTGCCAGCTCACTTACTTCCAACACTGAAGCTTTCTTT. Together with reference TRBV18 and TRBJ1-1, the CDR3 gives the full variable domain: NAGVMQNPRHLVRRRGQEARLRCSPMKGHSHVYWYRQLPEEGLKFMVYLQKENIIDESGMPKERFSAEFPKEGPSILRIQQVVRGDSAAYFCASSLTSNTEAFFGQGTRLTVV.

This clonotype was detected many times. CDR3 sequence (DNA): TGCAGCGTTGCTGTCCCTAGCGGGAGTGTCACCGGGGAGCTGTTTTTT. As protein: CSVAVPSGSVTGELFF. The genes are TRBV29-1 and TRBJ2-2, with 10 bases aligning to TRBD2. CDR3 length: 16 amino acids. Trimming removed 4 bases from V and 4 bases from J; junction bases left unmatched: 9. Germline CDR1 SQVTM, CDR2 ANQGSEA.

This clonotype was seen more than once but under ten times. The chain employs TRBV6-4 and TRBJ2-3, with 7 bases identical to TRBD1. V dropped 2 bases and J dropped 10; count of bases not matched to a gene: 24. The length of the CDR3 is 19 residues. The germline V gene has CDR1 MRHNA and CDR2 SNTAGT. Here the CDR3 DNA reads TGTGCCAGCAGTGACCCCCTCCGGGTAAGGAGCGGAGCAGGGGGTTCGCAGTATTTT. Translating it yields CASSDPLRVRSGAGGSQYF.

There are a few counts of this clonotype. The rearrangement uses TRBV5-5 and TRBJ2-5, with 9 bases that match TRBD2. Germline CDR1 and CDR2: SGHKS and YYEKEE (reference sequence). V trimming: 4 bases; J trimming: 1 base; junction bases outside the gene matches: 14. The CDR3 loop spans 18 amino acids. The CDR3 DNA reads TGTGCCAGCAGCCTCTCTAGCGGGACGACAATAATCCAAGAGACCCAGTACTTC. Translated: CASSLSSGTTIIQETQYF. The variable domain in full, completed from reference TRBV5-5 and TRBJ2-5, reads DAGVTQSPTHLIKTRGQQVTLRCSPISGHKSVSWYQQVLGQGPQFIFQYYEKEERGRGNFPDRFSARQFPNYSSELNVNALLLGDSALYLCASSLSSGTTIIQETQYFGPGTRLLVL.

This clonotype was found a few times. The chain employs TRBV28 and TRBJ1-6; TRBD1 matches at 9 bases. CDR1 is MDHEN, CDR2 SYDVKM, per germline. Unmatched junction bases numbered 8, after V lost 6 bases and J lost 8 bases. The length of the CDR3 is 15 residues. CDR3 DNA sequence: TGTGCCAGCAGCTCGGACAGGGGTTTGGATTCACCCCTCCACTTT. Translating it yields CASSSDRGLDSPLHF.

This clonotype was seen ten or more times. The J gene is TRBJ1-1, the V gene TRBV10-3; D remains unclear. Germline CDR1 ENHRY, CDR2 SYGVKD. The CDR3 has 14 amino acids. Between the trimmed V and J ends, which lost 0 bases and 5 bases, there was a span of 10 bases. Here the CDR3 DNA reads TGTGCCATCAGTGAGTCGGGGAGGGCTACTGAAGCTTTCTTT. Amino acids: CAISESGRATEAFF.

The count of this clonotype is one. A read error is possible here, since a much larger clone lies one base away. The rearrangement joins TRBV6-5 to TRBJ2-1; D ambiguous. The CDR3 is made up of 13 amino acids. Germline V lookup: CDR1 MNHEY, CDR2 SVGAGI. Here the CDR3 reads CASSYSIGYEQSF. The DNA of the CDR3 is TGTGCCAGCAGTTACTCGATAGGGTACGAGCAGTCCTTC.

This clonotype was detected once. The CDR3 nucleotides read TGTGCCAGCAGTGACAAGGTTTACGAGCAGTACTTC. Translation gives CASSDKVYEQYF. This chain connects TRBV2 to TRBJ2-7; D remains ambiguous. Germline V gene data show CDR1 as SNHLY and CDR2 as FYNNEI. The CDR3 is made up of 12 amino acids. The V end lost 3 bases, the J end lost 4 bases, and 7 bases lay between the germline ends.

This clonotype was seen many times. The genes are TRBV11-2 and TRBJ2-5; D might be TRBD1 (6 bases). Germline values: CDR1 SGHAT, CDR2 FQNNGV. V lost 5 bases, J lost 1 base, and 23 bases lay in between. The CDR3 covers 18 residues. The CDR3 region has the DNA TGTGCCAGCAGCCGCCCCAAATTTGGACAGCACCCCCAAGAGACCCAGTACTTC. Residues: CASSRPKFGQHPQETQYF.

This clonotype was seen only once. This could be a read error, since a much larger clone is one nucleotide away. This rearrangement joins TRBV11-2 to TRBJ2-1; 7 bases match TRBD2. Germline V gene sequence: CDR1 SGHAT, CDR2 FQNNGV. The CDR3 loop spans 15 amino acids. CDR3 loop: CASSFPGGRYNEQLF. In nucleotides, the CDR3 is TGTGCCAGCAGCTTTCCGGGAGGAAGATACAATGAGCAGCTCTTC.

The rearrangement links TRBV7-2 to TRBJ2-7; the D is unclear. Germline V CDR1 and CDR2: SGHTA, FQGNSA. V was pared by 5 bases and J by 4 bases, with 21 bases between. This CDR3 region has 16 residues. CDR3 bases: TGTGCCAGCAGCCACAGCAGCTACCTTCGGACGTACGAGCAGTACTTC. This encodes CASSHSSYLRTYEQYF.

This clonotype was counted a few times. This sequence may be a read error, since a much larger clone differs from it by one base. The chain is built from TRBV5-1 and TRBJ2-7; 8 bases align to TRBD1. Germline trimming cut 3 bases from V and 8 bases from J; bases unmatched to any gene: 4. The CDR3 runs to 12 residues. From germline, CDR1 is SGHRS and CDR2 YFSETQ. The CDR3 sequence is CASSWTGYKQYF. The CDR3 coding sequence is TGCGCCAGCAGCTGGACAGGGTACAAGCAGTACTTC.

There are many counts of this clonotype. The CDR3 is CAWSEGPYEQYF. The CDR3 DNA reads as TGTGCCTGGAGTGAGGGTCCCTACGAGCAGTACTTC. J is TRBJ2-7 and V is TRBV30; no clear D. V lost 1 base and J lost 2, with 6 bases in between. The V gene's germline CDR1 is GTSNPN and CDR2 SVGIG (reference sequence). The CDR3 is 12 residues long.

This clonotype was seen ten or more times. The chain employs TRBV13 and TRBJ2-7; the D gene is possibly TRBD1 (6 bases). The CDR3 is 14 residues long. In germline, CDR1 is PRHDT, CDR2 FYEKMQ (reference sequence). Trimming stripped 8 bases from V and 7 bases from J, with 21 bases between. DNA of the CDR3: TGTGCCAGCCGTGAGACAGGCACTCTTGGGGAGCAGTACTTC. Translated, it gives CASRETGTLGEQYF.

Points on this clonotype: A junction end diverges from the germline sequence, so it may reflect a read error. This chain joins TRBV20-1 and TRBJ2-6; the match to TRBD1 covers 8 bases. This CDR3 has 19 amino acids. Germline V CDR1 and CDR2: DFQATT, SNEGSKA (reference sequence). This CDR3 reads CSARGVRETGESGASVLTF. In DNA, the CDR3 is TGCAGTGCTAGAGGGGTGAGGGAGACAGGGGAGTCTGGGGCCAGCGTCCTGACTTTC.

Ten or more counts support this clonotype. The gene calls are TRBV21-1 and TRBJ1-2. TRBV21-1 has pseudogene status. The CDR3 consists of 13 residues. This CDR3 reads CARTKAEAYGYTF. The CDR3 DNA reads TGTGCCCGAACGAAGGCGGAGGCCTATGGCTACACCTTC.

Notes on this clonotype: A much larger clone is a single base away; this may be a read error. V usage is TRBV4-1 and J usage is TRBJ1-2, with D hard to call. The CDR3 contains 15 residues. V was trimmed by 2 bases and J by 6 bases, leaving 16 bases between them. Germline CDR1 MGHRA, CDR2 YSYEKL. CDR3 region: CASSQWEGGGHGYTF. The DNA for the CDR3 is TGCGCCAGCAGCCAATGGGAGGGAGGCGGCCATGGCTACACCTTC.